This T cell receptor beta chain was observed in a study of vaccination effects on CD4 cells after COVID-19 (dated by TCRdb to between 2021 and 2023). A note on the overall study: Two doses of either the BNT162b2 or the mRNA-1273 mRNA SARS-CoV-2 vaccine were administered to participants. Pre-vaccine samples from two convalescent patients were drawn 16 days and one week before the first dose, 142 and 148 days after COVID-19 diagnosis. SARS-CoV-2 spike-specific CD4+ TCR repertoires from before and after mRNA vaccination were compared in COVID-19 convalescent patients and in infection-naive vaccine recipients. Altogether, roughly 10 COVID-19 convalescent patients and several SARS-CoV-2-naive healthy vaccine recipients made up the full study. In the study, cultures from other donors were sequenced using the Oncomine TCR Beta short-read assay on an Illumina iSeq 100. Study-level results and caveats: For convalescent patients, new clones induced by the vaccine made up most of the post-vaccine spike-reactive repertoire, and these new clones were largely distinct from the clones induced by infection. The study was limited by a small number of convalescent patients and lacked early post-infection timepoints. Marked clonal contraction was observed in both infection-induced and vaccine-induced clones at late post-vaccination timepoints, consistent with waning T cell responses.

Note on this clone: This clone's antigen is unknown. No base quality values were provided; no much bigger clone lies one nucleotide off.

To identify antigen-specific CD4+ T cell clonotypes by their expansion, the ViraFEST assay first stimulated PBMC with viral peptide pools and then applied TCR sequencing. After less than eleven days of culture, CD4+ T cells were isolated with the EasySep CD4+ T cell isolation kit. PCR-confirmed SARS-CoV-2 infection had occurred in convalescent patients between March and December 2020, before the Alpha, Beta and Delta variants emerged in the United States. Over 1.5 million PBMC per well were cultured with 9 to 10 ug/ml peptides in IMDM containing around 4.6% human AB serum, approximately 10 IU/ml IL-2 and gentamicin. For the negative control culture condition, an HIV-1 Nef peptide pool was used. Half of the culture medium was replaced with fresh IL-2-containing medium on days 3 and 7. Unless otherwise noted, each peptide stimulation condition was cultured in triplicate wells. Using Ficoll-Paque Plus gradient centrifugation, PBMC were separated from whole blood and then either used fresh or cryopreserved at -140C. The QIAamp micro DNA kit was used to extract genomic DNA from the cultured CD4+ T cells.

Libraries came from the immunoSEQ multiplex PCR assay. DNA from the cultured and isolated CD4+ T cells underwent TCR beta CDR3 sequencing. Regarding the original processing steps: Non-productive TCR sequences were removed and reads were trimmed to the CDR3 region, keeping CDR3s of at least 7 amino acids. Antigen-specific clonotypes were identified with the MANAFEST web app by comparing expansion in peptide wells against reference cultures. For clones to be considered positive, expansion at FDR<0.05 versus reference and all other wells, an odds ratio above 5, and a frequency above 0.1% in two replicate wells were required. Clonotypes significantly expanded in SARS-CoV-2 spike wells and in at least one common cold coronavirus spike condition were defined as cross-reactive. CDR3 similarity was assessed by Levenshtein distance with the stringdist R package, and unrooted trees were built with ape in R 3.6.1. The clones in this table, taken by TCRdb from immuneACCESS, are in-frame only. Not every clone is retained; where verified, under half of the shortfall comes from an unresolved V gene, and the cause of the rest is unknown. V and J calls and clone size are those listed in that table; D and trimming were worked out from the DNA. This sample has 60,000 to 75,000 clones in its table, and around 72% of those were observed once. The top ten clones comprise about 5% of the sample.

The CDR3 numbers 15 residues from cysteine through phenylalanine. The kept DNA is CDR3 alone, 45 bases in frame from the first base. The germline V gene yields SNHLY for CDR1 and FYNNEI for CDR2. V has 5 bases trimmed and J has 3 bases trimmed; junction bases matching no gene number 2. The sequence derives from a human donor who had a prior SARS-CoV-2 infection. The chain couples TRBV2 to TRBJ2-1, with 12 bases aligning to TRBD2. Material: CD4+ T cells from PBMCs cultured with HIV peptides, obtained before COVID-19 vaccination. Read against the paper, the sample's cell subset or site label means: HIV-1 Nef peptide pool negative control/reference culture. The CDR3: CASSRLAGDYNEQFF. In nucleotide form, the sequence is TGTGCCAGCAGTAGACTAGCGGGAGACTACAATGAGCAGTTCTTC.